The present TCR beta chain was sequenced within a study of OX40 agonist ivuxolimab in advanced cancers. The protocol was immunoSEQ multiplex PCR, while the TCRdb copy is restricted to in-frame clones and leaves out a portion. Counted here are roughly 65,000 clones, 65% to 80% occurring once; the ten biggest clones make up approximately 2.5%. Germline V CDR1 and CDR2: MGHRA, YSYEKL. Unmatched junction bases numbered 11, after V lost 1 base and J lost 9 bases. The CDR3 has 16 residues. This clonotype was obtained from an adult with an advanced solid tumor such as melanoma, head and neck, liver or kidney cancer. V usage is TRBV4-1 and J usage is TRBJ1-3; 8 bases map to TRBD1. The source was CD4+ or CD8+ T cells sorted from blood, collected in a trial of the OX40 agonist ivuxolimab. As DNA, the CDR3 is TGCGCCAGCAGCCAAGGTTGGGCCAGGGGGCCAGTCACCATATATTTT. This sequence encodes CASSQGWARGPVTIYF.